This T cell receptor beta chain originates from a study of T cell responses to AZD1222 COVID-19 vaccine. Overall study findings and caveats: Reportedly, close to half of spike-specific TCRs are directed against unmutated variant regions. Receipt of two AZD1222 doses was followed by a rise in Spike-specific TCR breadth and depth. Dominant CD4 TCR responses targeted spike regions 160-218 and 743-854. Just five or six AZD1222 recipients tested seropositive at baseline.

In the case of this clone: The antigen is not known.

Sequencing was performed with immunoSEQ multiplex PCR; in TCRdb, only in-frame clones are kept and a portion is missing. The sample lists 92,000 or so clones, approximately 90% occurring once. CDR3 length: 16 amino acids. J was trimmed by 0 bases and V by 0 bases; bases with no gene match: 5. Per the germline V gene, CDR1 is ENHRY and CDR2 is SYGVKD. This material consisted of peripheral blood, taken on day 0 of AZD1222 vaccination. This rearrangement joins TRBV10-3 to TRBJ2-7; 7 bases map to TRBD2. This receptor was taken from an adult in good health. CDR3: CAISESGGGSSYEQYF. The CDR3 nucleotides read TGTGCCATCAGTGAGTCAGGCGGGGGAAGCTCCTACGAGCAGTACTTC.